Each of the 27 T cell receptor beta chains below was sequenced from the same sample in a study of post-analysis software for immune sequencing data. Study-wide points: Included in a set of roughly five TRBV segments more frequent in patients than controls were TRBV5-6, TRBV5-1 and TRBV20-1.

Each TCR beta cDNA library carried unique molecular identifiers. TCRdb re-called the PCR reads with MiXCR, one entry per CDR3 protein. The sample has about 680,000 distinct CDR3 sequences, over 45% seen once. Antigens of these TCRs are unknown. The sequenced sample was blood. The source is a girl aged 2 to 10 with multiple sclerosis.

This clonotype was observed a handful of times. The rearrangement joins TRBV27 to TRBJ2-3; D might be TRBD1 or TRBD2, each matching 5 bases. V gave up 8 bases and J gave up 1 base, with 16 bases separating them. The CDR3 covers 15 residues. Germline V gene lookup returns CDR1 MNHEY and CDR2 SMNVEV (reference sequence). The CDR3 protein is CASSTQGARTDTQYF. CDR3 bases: TGTGCCAGCTCAACTCAGGGAGCCCGCACAGATACGCAGTATTTT.

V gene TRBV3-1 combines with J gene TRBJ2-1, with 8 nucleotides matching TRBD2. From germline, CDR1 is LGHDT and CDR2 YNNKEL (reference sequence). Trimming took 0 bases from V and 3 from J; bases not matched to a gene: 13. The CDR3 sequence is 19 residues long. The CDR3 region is CASSQDGGTSGTHYNEQFF. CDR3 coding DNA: TGTGCCAGCAGCCAAGATGGGGGAACTAGCGGCACGCACTACAATGAGCAGTTCTTC.

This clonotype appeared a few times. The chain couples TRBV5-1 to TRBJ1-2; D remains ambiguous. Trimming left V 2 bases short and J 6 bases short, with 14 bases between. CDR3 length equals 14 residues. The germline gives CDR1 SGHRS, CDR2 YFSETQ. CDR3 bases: TGCGCCAGCAGCTTTTTGGGTAGTATGGATGGCTACACCTTC. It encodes CASSFLGSMDGYTF.

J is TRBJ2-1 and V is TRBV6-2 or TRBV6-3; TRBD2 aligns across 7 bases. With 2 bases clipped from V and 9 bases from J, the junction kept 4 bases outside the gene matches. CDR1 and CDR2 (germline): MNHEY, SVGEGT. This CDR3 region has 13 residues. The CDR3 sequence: CASSYAERGEQFF. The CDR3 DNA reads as TGTGCCAGCAGTTACGCCGAGCGGGGTGAGCAGTTCTTC.

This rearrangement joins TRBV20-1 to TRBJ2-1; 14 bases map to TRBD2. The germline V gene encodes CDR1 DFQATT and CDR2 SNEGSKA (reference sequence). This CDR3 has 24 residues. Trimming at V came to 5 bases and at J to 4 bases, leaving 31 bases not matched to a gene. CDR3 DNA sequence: TGCAGTGCTCTAACCGAAAAGGGACTAGCGGGAGTTTTGGTTCCAACCCAACTTTACAATGAGCAGTTCTTC. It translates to CSALTEKGLAGVLVPTQLYNEQFF.

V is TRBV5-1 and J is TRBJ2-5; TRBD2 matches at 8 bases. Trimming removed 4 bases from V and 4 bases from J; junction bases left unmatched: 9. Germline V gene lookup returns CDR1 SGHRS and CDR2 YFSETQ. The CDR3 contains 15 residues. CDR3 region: CASSPTSGTRETQYF. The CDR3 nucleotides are TGCGCCAGCAGCCCAACCTCCGGGACTAGAGAGACCCAGTACTTC.

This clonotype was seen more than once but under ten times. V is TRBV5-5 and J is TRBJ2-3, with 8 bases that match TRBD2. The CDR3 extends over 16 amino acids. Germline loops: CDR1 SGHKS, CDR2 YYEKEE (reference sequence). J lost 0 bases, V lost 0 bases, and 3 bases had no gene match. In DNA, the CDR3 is TGTGCCAGCAGCTTGGCACGGGGGGGAAGCACAGATACGCAGTATTTT. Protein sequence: CASSLARGGSTDTQYF. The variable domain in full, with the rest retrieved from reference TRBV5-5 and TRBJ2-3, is DAGVTQSPTHLIKTRGQQVTLRCSPISGHKSVSWYQQVLGQGPQFIFQYYEKEERGRGNFPDRFSARQFPNYSSELNVNALLLGDSALYLCASSLARGGSTDTQYFGPGTRLTVL.

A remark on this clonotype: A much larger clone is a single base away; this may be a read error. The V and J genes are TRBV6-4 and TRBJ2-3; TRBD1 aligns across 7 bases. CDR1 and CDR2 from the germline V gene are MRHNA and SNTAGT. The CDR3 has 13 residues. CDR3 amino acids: CVSSDRATDTQYF. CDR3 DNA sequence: TGTGTCAGCAGTGACAGGGCCACAGATACGCAGTATTTT.

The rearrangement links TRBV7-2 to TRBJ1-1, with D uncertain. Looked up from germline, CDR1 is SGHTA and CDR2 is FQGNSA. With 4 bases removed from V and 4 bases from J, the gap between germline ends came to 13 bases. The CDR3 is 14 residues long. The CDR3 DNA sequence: TGTGCCAGCAGCTCGAGGGTGTTAAGCACTGAAGCTTTCTTT. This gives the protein CASSSRVLSTEAFF.

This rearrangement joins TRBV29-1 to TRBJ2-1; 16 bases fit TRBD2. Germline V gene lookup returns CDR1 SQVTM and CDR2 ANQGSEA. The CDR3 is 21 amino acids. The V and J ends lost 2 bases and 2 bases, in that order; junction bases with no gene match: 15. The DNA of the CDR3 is TGCAGCGTTGAACGAAATTCGGATATTGGGACTAGCGGGAGGGCCTACAATGAGCAGTTCTTC. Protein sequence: CSVERNSDIGTSGRAYNEQFF.

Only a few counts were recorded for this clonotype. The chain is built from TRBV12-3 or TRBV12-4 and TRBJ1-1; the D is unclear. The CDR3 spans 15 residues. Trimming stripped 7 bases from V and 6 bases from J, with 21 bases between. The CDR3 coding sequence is TGTGCCAGCATTTCAGGCTCGTCCTTTCCCGCTGAAGCTTTCTTT. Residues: CASISGSSFPAEAFF.

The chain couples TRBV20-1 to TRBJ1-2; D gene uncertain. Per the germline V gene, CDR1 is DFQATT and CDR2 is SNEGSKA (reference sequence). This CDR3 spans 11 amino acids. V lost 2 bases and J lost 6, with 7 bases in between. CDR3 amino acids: CSARLGDGYTF. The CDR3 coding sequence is TGCAGTGCTAGATTGGGAGATGGCTACACCTTC.

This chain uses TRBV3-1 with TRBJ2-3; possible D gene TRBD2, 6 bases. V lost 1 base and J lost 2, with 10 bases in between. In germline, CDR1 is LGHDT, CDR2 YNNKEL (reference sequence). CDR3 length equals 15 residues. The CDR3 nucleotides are TGTGCCAGCAGCCAAGGTAGCGGTTACACAGATACGCAGTATTTT. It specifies CASSQGSGYTDTQYF.

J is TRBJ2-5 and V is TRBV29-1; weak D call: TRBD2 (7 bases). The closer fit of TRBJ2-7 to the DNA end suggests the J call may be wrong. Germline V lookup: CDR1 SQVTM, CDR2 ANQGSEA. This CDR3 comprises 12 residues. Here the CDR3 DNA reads TGCAGCGTGTGGATAGGGGGGGACGAGCAGTACTTC. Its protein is CSVWIGGDEQYF.

CDR3 sequence: CASSFFRDRGRGIPPQYF. The CDR3 nucleotides read TGTGCCAGCAGCTTTTTTAGGGACAGGGGACGTGGAATTCCCCCACAGTACTTC. V gene TRBV5-5 combines with J gene TRBJ2-4; 10 nucleotides align to TRBD1. Germline lookup yields CDR1 SGHKS and CDR2 YYEKEE (reference sequence). The V segment lost 2 bases and the J segment 13 bases; nucleotides outside the gene matches: 21. CDR3 length: 18 residues.

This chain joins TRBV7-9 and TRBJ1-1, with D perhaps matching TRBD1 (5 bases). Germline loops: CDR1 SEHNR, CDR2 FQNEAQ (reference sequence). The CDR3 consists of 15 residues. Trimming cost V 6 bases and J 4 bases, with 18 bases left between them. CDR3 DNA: TGTGCCAGCAGTCGAAGTACAGGAGTCGGCACTGAAGCTTTCTTT. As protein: CASSRSTGVGTEAFF. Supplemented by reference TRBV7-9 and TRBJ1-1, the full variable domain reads DTGVSQNPRHKITKRGQNVTFRCDPISEHNRLYWYRQTLGQGPEFLTYFQNEAQLEKSRLLSDRFSAERPKGSFSTLEIQRTEQGDSAMYLCASSRSTGVGTEAFFGQGTRLTVV.

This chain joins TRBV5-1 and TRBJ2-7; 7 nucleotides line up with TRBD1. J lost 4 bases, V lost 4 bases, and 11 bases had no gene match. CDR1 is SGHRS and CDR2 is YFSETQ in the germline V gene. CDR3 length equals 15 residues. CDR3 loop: CASSPELTGDYEQYF. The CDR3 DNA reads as TGCGCCAGCAGCCCGGAACTAACAGGGGATTACGAGCAGTACTTC.

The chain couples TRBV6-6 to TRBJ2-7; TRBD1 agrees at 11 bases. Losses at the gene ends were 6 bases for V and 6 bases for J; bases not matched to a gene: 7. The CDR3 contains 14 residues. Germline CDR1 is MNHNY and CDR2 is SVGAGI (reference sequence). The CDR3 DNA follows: TGTGCCAGCAGCCCCGGACAGGGGGCCACCGAGCAGTACTTC. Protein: CASSPGQGATEQYF.

CDR3 bases: TGCAGTGCTAGAGGGAAGGGATACTCCTACAATGAGCAGTTCTTC. The encoded protein is CSARGKGYSYNEQFF. The chain is built from TRBV20-1 and TRBJ2-1; D remains unclear. The CDR3 sequence is 15 residues long. Germline lookup yields CDR1 DFQATT and CDR2 SNEGSKA (reference sequence). V was pared by 1 base and J by 0 bases, with 10 bases between.

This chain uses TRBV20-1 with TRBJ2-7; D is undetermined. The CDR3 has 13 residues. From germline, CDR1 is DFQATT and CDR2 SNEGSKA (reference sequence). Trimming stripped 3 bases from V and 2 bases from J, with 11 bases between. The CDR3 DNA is TGCAGTGCTAGGAACAGTGCTACCTACGAGCAGTACTTC. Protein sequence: CSARNSATYEQYF.

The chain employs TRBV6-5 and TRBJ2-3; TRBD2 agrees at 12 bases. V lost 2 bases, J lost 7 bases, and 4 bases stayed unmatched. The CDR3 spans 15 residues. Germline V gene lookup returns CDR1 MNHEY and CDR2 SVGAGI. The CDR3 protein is CASSYTSGGSNTQYF. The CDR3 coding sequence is TGTGCCAGCAGTTACACTAGCGGGGGGTCGAATACGCAGTATTTT.

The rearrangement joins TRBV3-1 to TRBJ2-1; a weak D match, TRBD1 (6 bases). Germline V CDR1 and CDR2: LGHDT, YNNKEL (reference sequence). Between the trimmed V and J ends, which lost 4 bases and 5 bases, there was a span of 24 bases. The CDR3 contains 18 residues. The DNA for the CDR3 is TGTGCCAGCAGCCCAACGGACAGAGGCCCCTATCGGGACAATGAGCAGTTCTTC. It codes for CASSPTDRGPYRDNEQFF.

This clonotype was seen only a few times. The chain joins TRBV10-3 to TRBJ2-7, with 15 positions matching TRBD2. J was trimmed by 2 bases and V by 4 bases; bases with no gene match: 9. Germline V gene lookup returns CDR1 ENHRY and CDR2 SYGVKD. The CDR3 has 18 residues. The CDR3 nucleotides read TGTGCCATCAGTGGAGGACTAGCGGGAGGGCCGGCGACCTACGAGCAGTACTTC. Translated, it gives CAISGGLAGGPATYEQYF.

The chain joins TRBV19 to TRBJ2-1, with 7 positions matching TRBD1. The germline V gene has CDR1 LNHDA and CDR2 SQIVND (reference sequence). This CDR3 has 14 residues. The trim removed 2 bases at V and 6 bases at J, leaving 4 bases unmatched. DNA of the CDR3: TGTGCCAGTAGTATACTATCAGGGGGCAATGAGCAGTTCTTC. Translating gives CASSILSGGNEQFF.

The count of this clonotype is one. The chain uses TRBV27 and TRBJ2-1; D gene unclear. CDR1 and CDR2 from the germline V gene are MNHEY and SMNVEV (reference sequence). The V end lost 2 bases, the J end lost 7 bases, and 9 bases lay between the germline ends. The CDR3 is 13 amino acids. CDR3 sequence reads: CASSLDHGNEQFF. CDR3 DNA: TGTGCCAGCAGTTTAGACCACGGTAATGAGCAGTTCTTC.

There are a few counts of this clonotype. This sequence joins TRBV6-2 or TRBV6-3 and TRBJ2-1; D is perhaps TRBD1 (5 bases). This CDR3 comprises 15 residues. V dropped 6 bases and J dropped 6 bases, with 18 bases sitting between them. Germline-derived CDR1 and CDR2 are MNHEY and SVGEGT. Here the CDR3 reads CASSTDRGWGNEQFF. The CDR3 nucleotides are TGTGCCAGCAGCACAGACAGAGGTTGGGGCAATGAGCAGTTCTTC.

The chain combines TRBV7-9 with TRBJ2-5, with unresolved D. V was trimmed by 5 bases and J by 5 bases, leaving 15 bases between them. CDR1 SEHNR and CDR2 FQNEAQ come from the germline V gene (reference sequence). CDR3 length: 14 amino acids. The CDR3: CASSPDPVRETQYF. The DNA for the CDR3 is TGTGCCAGCAGCCCAGACCCTGTACGGGAGACCCAGTACTTC.